The 20 T cell receptor beta chains below all came from one sample that was sequenced in a study of Graves' ophthalmopathy and Graves' hyperthyroidism. Transcripts of RNA were the source for amplifying TCR beta CDR3 regions. Amplification began with first-round RT-PCR using HTBI primers, then second-round multiplex PCR was performed. TCRdb used MiXCR to reprocess the multiplex PCR reads, holding one entry per CDR3 protein. The sample records around 1,000,000 distinct CDR3 sequences, about two fifths being singletons. Sequenced sample: peripheral blood or thyroid tissue (not recorded which). The receptors shown here come from an adult man with Graves' hyperthyroidism.

The rearrangement links TRBV7-2 to TRBJ1-5, with 7 bases fitting TRBD1. The CDR3 length is 14 residues. CDR1 is SGHTA and CDR2 is FQGNSA in the germline V gene. The trim removed 5 bases at V and 5 bases at J, leaving 6 bases unmatched. The CDR3, as DNA: TGTGCCAGCAGCCAAGAAGGGGGCCATCAGCCCCAGCATTTT. This sequence encodes CASSQEGGHQPQHF.

The chain joins TRBV9 to TRBJ2-7; D uncertain. The CDR3 has 15 residues. V was shortened by 4 bases and J by 3 bases, with 17 bases between the two germline ends. Germline V gene data show CDR1 as SGDLS and CDR2 as YYNGEE. As DNA, the CDR3 is TGTGCCAGCAGCCAAGATTATTACGGCATCTACGAGCAGTACTTC. Residues: CASSQDYYGIYEQYF.

There are many counts of this clonotype. The chain couples TRBV4-3 to TRBJ1-4, with D perhaps TRBD1 (6 bases). The CDR3 totals 14 residues. Trimming shortened V by 3 bases and J by 9 bases, and 14 bases separated the two germline ends. CDR1 is LGHNA, CDR2 YSLEER, per germline. The chain's CDR3 is CASSHHQQGKKLFF. In DNA form, the CDR3 reads TGCGCCAGCAGCCACCATCAACAGGGCAAAAAACTGTTTTTT.

This clonotype was recorded at least ten times. The V call is TRBV7-9, the J call TRBJ2-7; TRBD2 is a possible D gene (5 bases). This CDR3 has 16 residues. Trimming took off 2 bases at V and 2 bases at J, with 16 bases between the two ends. CDR1 and CDR2 from the germline V gene are SEHNR and FQNEAQ (reference sequence). The CDR3 DNA follows: TGTGCCAGCAGCTTATTGGCGGGCAGGCCAACCTACGAGCAGTACTTC. Amino acid sequence: CASSLLAGRPTYEQYF.

This clonotype came up many times. This chain links TRBV7-3 with TRBJ1-1; D remains ambiguous. This CDR3 is built from 13 residues. CDR1 is SGHTA and CDR2 is FQGTGA in the germline V gene. Trimming cost V 5 bases and J 1 base, with 8 bases left between them. The CDR3 here is CASSVGKNTEAFF. CDR3 coding DNA: TGTGCCAGCAGCGTGGGGAAGAACACTGAAGCTTTCTTT.

This clonotype was seen at least ten times. This chain joins TRBV12-3 or TRBV12-4 and TRBJ1-2, with TRBD1 matching over 11 bases. CDR3 length: 17 residues. J lost 8 bases, V lost 0 bases, and 11 bases had no gene match. CDR3 bases: TGTGCCAGCAGTTTAGCCCCCGGACAGGGGGCAGGGTTGGGCTACACCTTC. It encodes CASSLAPGQGAGLGYTF.

This clonotype was recorded many times. The V call is TRBV5-4, the J call TRBJ2-7, with D perhaps assigned TRBD1 or TRBD2 (5 bases each). This CDR3 has 14 residues. Per germline, CDR1 SGHNT and CDR2 YYREEE (reference sequence). V lost 4 bases and J 0 bases, leaving 11 bases between the germline ends. The CDR3 nucleotides read TGTGCCAGCAGCGGTTCGGGACGCTCCTACGAGCAGTACTTC. Translated: CASSGSGRSYEQYF.

This clonotype was seen ten or more times. The chain recombines TRBV14 with TRBJ2-5, with no clear D. Germline CDR1 SGHDN, CDR2 FVKESK. The CDR3 loop spans 16 amino acids. V lost 0 bases, J lost 2 bases, and 13 bases lay in between. CDR3 DNA sequence: TGTGCCAGCAGCCAAGAGGGTTTCAGATCTCAAGAGACCCAGTACTTC. As protein: CASSQEGFRSQETQYF.

V usage is TRBV25-1 and J usage is TRBJ2-6; 8 nucleotides agree with TRBD1. The CDR3 loop spans 16 amino acids. Unmatched junction bases numbered 2, after V lost 4 bases and J lost 0 bases. Per germline, CDR1 MGHDK and CDR2 SYGVNS. In DNA, the CDR3 is TGTGCCAGCAGTGGGGACAGGAACTCTGGGGCCAACGTCCTGACTTTC. Amino acids: CASSGDRNSGANVLTF.

The V and J genes are TRBV7-3 and TRBJ2-2, with D unclear. The CDR3 has 13 residues. Trimming took 6 bases from V and 0 from J, leaving 5 bases between them. Germline V lookup: CDR1 SGHTA, CDR2 FQGTGA. CDR3 sequence: CASRSPNTGELFF. CDR3 in DNA: TGTGCCAGCAGGTCTCCGAACACCGGGGAGCTGTTTTTT.

The chain recombines TRBV13 with TRBJ1-6; 8 nucleotides agree with TRBD1. V lost 5 bases, J lost 8 bases, and 5 bases stayed unmatched. Germline V CDR1 and CDR2: PRHDT, FYEKMQ (reference sequence). The CDR3 extends over 14 amino acids. The CDR3 sequence: CASSLGQVYSPLHF. The CDR3, as DNA: TGTGCCAGCAGCCTGGGACAGGTGTATTCACCCCTCCACTTT. Variable domain in full (rest from reference TRBV13 and TRBJ1-6): AAGVIQSPRHLIKEKRETATLKCYPIPRHDTVYWYQQGPGQDPQFLISFYEKMQSDKGSIPDRFSAQQFSDYHSELNMSSLELGDSALYFCASSLGQVYSPLHFGNGTRLTVT.

This clonotype was counted a few times. The gene calls are TRBV6-5 and TRBJ1-6; D unresolved. CDR1 is MNHEY, CDR2 SVGAGI, per germline. This CDR3 has 16 amino acids. Trimming took off 1 base at V and 6 bases at J, with 13 bases between the two ends. CDR3 sequence reads: CASSYLADPINSPLHF. CDR3 in DNA: TGTGCCAGCAGTTACTTGGCGGACCCTATTAATTCACCCCTCCACTTT.

This clonotype has more than one count but fewer than ten. V usage is TRBV7-9 and J usage is TRBJ1-2; D is perhaps TRBD1 (5 bases). This CDR3 is built from 12 residues. Germline V CDR1 and CDR2: SEHNR, FQNEAQ (reference sequence). Trimming shortened V by 5 bases and J by 6 bases, and 10 bases separated the two germline ends. The CDR3 DNA sequence: TGTGCCAGCAGCCCCGGGACCAATGGCTACACCTTC. Its translation: CASSPGTNGYTF. The full variable domain, in which reference TRBV7-9 and TRBJ1-2 provide the parts outside the CDR3, is DTGVSQNPRHKITKRGQNVTFRCDPISEHNRLYWYRQTLGQGPEFLTYFQNEAQLEKSRLLSDRFSAERPKGSFSTLEIQRTEQGDSAMYLCASSPGTNGYTFGSGTRLTVV.

The sample holds a few counts of this clonotype. This sequence joins TRBV5-1 and TRBJ2-2; 8 bases map to TRBD1. The CDR3 runs 16 residues. The V and J ends lost 1 base and 6 bases, in that order; junction bases with no gene match: 8. Germline V gene lookup returns CDR1 SGHRS and CDR2 YFSETQ. CDR3 DNA sequence: TGCGCCAGCAGCTTGCGGGCAGGGGGCGAATCCGGGGAGCTGTTTTTT. Protein product: CASSLRAGGESGELFF.

The sample holds many counts of this clonotype. The V and J genes are TRBV9 and TRBJ2-5, with 8 bases that match TRBD2. The CDR3 runs to 14 residues. Trimming took 5 bases from V and 4 from J; bases not matched to a gene: 7. Germline CDR1 and CDR2: SGDLS and YYNGEE. CDR3 bases: TGTGCCAGCAGTGTTACGGGGGGGGGAGAGACCCAGTACTTC. The encoded protein is CASSVTGGGETQYF. Combining the CDR3 with reference TRBV9 and TRBJ2-5 gives the whole variable domain DSGVTQTPKHLITATGQRVTLRCSPRSGDLSVYWYQQSLDQGLQFLIQYYNGEERAKGNILERFSAQQFPDLHSELNLSSLELGDSALYFCASSVTGGGETQYFGPGTRLLVL.

This rearrangement joins TRBV20-1 to TRBJ2-7; TRBD1 or TRBD2 may be the D gene (5 bases each). Germline CDR1 is DFQATT and CDR2 is SNEGSKA (reference sequence). This CDR3 contains 15 residues. V dropped 0 bases and J dropped 2 bases, with 14 bases sitting between them. The CDR3 spells CSARDFGTDTYEQYF. The DNA of the CDR3 is TGCAGTGCTAGAGATTTCGGGACGGATACCTACGAGCAGTACTTC.

This clonotype was seen only once. CDR3 residues: CSVEEGQMNTEAFF. Written as DNA, the CDR3 is TGCAGCGTTGAAGAGGGACAGATGAACACTGAAGCTTTCTTT. V usage is TRBV29-1 and J usage is TRBJ1-1, with TRBD1 matching 7 bases. CDR3 length: 14 amino acids. Per germline, CDR1 SQVTM and CDR2 ANQGSEA. V was clipped by 0 bases and J by 0 bases; unmatched bases: 1. The full variable domain, rest sourced from reference TRBV29-1 and TRBJ1-1, is SAVISQKPSRDICQRGTSLTIQCQVDSQVTMMFWYRQQPGQSLTLIATANQGSEATYESGFVIDKFPISRPNLTFSTLTVSNMSPEDSSIYLCSVEEGQMNTEAFFGQGTRLTVV.

This clonotype was found many times. The chain combines TRBV15 with TRBJ1-2, with 8 positions matching TRBD1. From germline, CDR1 is LNHNV and CDR2 YYDKDF (reference sequence). CDR3 length: 13 residues. Trimming took 6 bases from V and 6 from J; bases not matched to a gene: 6. CDR3 bases: TGTGCCACCAGAGGCAGGGGGCTGGATGGCTACACCTTC. Translating it yields CATRGRGLDGYTF. The full variable domain, with the rest looked up from reference TRBV15 and TRBJ1-2, is DAMVIQNPRYQVTQFGKPVTLSCSQTLNHNVMYWYQQKSSQAPKLLFHYYDKDFNNEADTPDNFQSRRPNTSFCFLDIRSPGLGDTAMYLCATRGRGLDGYTFGSGTRLTVV.

This clonotype has a single count. This may be a read error: a much more frequent sequence differs by one nucleotide. The V and J genes are TRBV20-1 and TRBJ1-1; 7 bases map to TRBD1. The V and J ends lost 3 bases and 8 bases, in that order; junction bases with no gene match: 12. The germline V gene encodes CDR1 DFQATT and CDR2 SNEGSKA (reference sequence). The CDR3 runs to 14 residues. The CDR3 spells CSASVVSGTEEAFF. CDR3 DNA sequence: TGCAGTGCTAGTGTGGTTTCTGGGACAGAGGAAGCTTTCTTT.

In this sample, this clonotype turned up many times. The chain combines TRBV29-1 with TRBJ2-7; 10 nucleotides agree with TRBD2. V trimming: 6 bases; J trimming: 3 bases; junction bases outside the gene matches: 8. This CDR3 region has 14 residues. CDR1 and CDR2 from the germline V gene are SQVTM and ANQGSEA. CDR3 amino acids: CSVLSGRTVYEQYF. The CDR3 bases are TGCAGCGTCCTTAGCGGGAGGACCGTCTACGAGCAGTACTTC.